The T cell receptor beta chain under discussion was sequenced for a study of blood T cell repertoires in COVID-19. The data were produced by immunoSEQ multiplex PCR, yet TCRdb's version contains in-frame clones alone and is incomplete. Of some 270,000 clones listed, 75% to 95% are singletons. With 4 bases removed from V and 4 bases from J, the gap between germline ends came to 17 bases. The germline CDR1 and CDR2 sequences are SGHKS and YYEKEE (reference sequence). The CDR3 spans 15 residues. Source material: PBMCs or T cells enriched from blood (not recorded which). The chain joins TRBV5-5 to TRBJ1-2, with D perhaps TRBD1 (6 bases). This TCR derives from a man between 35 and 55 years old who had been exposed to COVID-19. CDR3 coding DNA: TGTGCCAGCAGCCCAAGTACGGGGGGCGGCTATGGCTACACCTTC. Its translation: CASSPSTGGGYGYTF.